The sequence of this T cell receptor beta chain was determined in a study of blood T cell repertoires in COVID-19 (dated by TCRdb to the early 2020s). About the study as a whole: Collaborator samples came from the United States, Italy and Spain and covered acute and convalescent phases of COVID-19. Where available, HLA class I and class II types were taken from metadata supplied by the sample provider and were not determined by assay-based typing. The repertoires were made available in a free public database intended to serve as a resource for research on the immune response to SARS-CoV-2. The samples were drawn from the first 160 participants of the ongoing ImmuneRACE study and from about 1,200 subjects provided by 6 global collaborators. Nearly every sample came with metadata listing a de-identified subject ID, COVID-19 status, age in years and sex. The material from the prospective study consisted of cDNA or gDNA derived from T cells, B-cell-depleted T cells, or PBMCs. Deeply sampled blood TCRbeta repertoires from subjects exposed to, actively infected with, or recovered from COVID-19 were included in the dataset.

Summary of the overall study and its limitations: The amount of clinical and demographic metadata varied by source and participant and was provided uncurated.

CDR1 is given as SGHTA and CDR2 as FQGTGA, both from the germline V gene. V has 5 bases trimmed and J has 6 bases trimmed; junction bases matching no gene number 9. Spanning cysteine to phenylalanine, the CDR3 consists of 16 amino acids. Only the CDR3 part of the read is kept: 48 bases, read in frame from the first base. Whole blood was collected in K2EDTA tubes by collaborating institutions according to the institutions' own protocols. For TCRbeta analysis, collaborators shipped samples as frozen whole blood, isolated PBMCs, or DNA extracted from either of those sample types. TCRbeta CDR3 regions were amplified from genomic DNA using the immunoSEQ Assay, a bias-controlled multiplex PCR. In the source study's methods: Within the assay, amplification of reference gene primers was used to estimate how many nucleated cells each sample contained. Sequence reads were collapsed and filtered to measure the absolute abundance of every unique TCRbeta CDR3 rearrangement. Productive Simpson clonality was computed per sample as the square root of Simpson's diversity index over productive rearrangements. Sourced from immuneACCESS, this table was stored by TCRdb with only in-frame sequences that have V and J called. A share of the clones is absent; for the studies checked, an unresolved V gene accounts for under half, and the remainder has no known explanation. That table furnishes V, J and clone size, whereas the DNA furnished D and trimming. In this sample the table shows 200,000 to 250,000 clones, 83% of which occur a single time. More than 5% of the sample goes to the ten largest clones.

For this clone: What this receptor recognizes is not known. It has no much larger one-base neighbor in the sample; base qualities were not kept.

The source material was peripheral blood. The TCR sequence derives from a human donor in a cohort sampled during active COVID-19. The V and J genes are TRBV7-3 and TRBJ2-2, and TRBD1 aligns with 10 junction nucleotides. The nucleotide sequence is TGTGCCAGCAGCGTTTCCGGGACAGGGGTTTCCGGGGAGCTGTTTTTT. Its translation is CASSVSGTGVSGELFF.